Included here is one T cell receptor beta chain sequence, with context. This CDR3 has 15 amino acids. CDR1 is SGHTA and CDR2 is FQGNSA in the germline V gene. The sample is drawn from a study of radiation and T cells in renal cell carcinoma. The method was immunoSEQ multiplex PCR; TCRdb's version includes in-frame clones alone and lacks a portion of them. Of around 140,000 clones detected, 70% to 90% appear once; the ten largest clones hold 15% to 20%. Regarding time point: blood 4 weeks post-SBRT, at nephrectomy. This sample's treatment: 15 Gy SBRT to primary tumor, nephrectomy 4 weeks later. The chain couples TRBV7-2 to TRBJ2-5, with 11 bases identical to TRBD1. The DNA matches TRBJ2-7 better at its end, which makes the J call doubtful. The sample in question was blood, obtained from a patient whose treatment included radiotherapy and nephrectomy. This receptor was identified in a woman between 50 and 59 years old with renal cell carcinoma. The CDR3 DNA is TGTGCCAGCAGCTTCGGGGACAGGGGGTCTTACGAGCAGTACTTC. Protein: CASSFGDRGSYEQYF.